This TCR beta chain was sequenced for a study of PD-1 blockade in classical Hodgkin lymphoma (dated by TCRdb to about 2020). Context from the whole study: Nivolumab dosing was 3 mg/kg intravenously every 2 weeks, continuing until either disease progression or unacceptable toxicity. To define a peripheral blood immune signature of response to PD-1 blockade in classical Hodgkin lymphoma, the study combined TCR beta sequencing with CyTOF. Broader findings and caveats from the paper: Diversity was lower in patients who began nivolumab less than 1 year after ASCT, so these patients were left out of later analyses to avoid confounding by immune reconstitution. CD4+ but not CD8+ TCR diversity rose significantly by C4D1 (p=0.0027 vs p=0.16), most apparent in complete responders (p=0.02). Baseline TCR diversity was reported to be lower in newly diagnosed patients than in healthy donors and to be lower still in relapsed/refractory patients. Baseline diversity similar to that of newly diagnosed patients was observed in trial patients achieving complete response, whereas significantly lower diversity was observed in partial responders and progressors. Only a single clinical trial cohort was studied, and what caused the repertoire differences, possibly disease activity or prior therapy, remained undefined.

Concerning this clone itself: Its specific antigen is unknown. Base qualities are missing; no much larger clone stands one base away.

This specimen's time point label, per the study, means: cycle 1 day 1 (C1D1), immediately before nivolumab initiation. Every trial patient had relapsed following autologous stem cell transplantation, and prior brentuximab vedotin exposure was what differed among cohorts A, B and C. The trial cohort included 56 patients with relapsed/refractory classical Hodgkin lymphoma, and each patient had a best overall response of complete response, partial response or progressive disease. Trial patients were treated with single-agent nivolumab in the multi-cohort phase II CheckMate 205 trial. An independent review committee assessed best overall response by applying the 2007 International Working Group response criteria. Trial PBMCs were obtained immediately prior to nivolumab initiation (C1D1) and on therapy at cycle 2 day 1 and cycle 4 day 1. Peripheral blood was collected in 8 mL Vacutainer Cell Preparation Tubes, from which PBMCs were isolated by centrifugation and then cryopreserved.

For CDR1 and CDR2, the germline V gene lists SGHAT and FQNNGV. V loses 0 bases, J loses 6 bases, and the germline ends lie 8 bases apart. The CDR3 sequence holds 14 residues, the cysteine and phenylalanine included. The CDR3 DNA has 42 bases and is translated from base 1. The Qiagen DNeasy kit was used to extract genomic DNA from unsorted PBMCs and from the negatively selected CD4+ and CD8+ fractions. Amplification of TCR beta CDR3 regions was done by immunoSEQ multiplex PCR with primers that anneal to V and J segments. Amplification bias was minimized using a synthetic immune receptor repertoire, and residual bias was removed computationally after sequencing. Under the source paper's analysis protocol: Custom Python scripts were used to quantify repertoire diversity as the Shannon entropy index. Unsorted, CD4+ and CD8+ repertoires were analyzed separately, except in combined analyses where CD4+ and CD8+ sequences were merged in silico. A clone was considered expanded if an increase in frequency of at least 2-fold after treatment relative to C1D1 was found, and a pseudocount of 0.5 was applied to clones undetected at baseline. Singleton clones were defined as clones with 0 or 1 copy at C1D1, and non-singleton clones were defined as clones with 2 or more copies. Clones expanded in unsorted samples were annotated as CD4+, CD8+ or unknown by matching protein sequences in sorted samples from the same patient. Wilcoxon tests on paired samples were used to test changes in diversity from C1D1 to C4D1. Here the immuneACCESS table is served through TCRdb, limited to in-frame sequences with V and J called. Missing clones are a known gap in these copies; in checked studies unresolved V genes cover under half, and the rest lacks a known reason. The V and J calls and the clone size are those of that table, but D and trimming were determined from the DNA. A total of 5,000 or so clones appear in this sample, around 66% of them only once. Of the sample, 60% to 75% falls within the top ten clones.

This chain is built from TRBV11-2 and TRBJ2-2; the D segment cannot be called with confidence. The material was peripheral blood mononuclear cells (PBMCs), obtained at baseline. The TCR comes from a human donor with classical Hodgkin lymphoma. The CDR3 here reads CASSLDPSAGELFF. The DNA sequence follows: TGTGCCAGCAGCTTAGATCCCTCGGCCGGGGAGCTGTTTTTT.